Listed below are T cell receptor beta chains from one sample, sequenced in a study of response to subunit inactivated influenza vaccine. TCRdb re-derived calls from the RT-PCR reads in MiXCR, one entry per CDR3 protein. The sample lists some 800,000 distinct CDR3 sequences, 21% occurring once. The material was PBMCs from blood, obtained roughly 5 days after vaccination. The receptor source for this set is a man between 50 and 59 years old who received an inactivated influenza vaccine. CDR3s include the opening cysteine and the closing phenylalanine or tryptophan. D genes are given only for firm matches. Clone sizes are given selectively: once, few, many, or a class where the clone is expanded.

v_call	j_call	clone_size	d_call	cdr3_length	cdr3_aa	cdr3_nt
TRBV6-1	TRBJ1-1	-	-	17	CASSGSGFKALDTEAFF	TGTGCCAGCAGTGGATCAGGGTTTAAGGCGTTGGACACTGAAGCTTTCTTT
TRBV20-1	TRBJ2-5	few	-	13	CSAGVGGEETQYF	TGCAGTGCTGGGGTTGGGGGAGAGGAGACCCAGTACTTC
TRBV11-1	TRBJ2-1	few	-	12	CASSLRLDEQFF	TGTGCCAGCAGCTTACGTTTGGATGAGCAGTTCTTC
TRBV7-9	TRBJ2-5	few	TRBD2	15	CASSLAGTSVVAQYF	TGTGCCAGCAGCTTAGCCGGGACTAGCGTTGTTGCCCAGTACTTC
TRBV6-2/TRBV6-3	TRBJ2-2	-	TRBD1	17	CAIARQDRGTNTGELFF	TGTGCCATCGCCCGTCAGGACAGGGGGACGAACACCGGGGAGCTGTTTTTT
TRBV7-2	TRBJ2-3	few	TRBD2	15	CASSAVGGAVDTQYF	TGTGCCAGCAGCGCCGTCGGGGGGGCTGTCGATACGCAGTATTTT
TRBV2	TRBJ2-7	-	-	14	CASSEARQIYEQYF	TGTGCCAGCAGTGAAGCGCGACAGATCTACGAGCAGTACTTC
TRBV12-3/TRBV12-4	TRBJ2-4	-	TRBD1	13	CASSYRGKNIQYF	TGTGCCAGCAGTTACAGGGGCAAAAACATTCAGTACTTC
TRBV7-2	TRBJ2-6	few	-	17	CASSTTGYLSGANVLTF	TGTGCCAGCAGCACTACAGGTTATCTCTCTGGGGCCAACGTCCTGACTTTC
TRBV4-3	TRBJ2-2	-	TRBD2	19	CASSPWTSGNLADTGELFF	TGCGCCAGCAGCCCATGGACTAGCGGAAACTTAGCGGACACCGGGGAGCTGTTTTTT
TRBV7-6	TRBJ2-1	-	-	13	CASSRPGYNEQFF	TGTGCCAGCAGTCGGCCGGGCTACAATGAGCAGTTCTTC
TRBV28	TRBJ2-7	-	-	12	CASNAGSYEQYF	TGTGCCAGCAACGCGGGCTCCTACGAGCAGTACTTC
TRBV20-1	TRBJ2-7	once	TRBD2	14	CSANFGTSVHEQYF	TGCAGTGCTAATTTTGGGACTAGCGTCCACGAGCAGTACTTC
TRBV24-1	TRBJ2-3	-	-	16	CATKLGGTTSTDTQYF	TGTGCCACCAAGTTGGGGGGTACAACTAGCACAGATACGCAGTATTTT
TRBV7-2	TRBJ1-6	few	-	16	CASSLQGPPYNSPLHF	TGTGCCAGCAGCTTACAGGGCCCCCCCTATAATTCACCCCTCCACTTT
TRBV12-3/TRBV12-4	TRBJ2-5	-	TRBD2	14	CASILRRGGLTQYF	TGTGCCAGCATTCTTCGTCGGGGAGGGTTGACCCAGTACTTC
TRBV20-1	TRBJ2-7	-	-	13	CSARDVGSYEQYF	TGCAGTGCTAGAGATGTGGGCAGCTACGAGCAGTACTTC
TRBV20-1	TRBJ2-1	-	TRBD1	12	CSADRGVNEQFF	TGCAGTGCCGACAGGGGGGTCAATGAGCAGTTCTTC
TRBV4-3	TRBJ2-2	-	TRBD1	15	CASSPRTGGPGELFF	TGCGCCAGCAGCCCGAGGACAGGGGGGCCCGGGGAGCTGTTTTTT
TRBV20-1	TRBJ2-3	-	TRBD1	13	CSAITGETDTQYF	TGCAGTGCTATTACAGGGGAGACAGATACGCAGTATTTT
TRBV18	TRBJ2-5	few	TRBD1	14	CASSAPGQQETQYF	TGTGCCAGCTCAGCACCGGGACAGCAAGAGACCCAGTACTTC
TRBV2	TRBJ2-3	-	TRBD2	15	CASKTGTSVGDTQYF	TGTGCCAGCAAAACCGGGACTAGCGTAGGCGATACGCAGTATTTT
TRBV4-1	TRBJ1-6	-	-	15	CASSQGIALGGPLHF	TGCGCCAGCAGCCAAGGTATAGCGCTGGGAGGGCCCCTCCACTTT
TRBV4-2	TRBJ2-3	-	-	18	CASSQDDSRGSRGDTQYF	TGTGCCAGCAGCCAAGATGACTCGCGCGGGAGCAGGGGAGATACGCAGTATTTT
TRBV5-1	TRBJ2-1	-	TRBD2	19	CASSLRFLAGRGTYNEQFF	TGCGCCAGCAGCTTACGGTTCCTAGCGGGACGGGGTACATACAATGAGCAGTTCTTC
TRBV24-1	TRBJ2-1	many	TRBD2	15	CATSDWASGRHEQFF	TGTGCCACCAGTGATTGGGCTAGCGGGAGACATGAGCAGTTCTTC
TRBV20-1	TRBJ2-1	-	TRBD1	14	CSARDGTGVNEQFF	TGCAGTGCTAGAGACGGGACAGGGGTCAATGAGCAGTTCTTC
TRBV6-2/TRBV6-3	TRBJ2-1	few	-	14	CASSPGPAGFEQFF	TGTGCCAGCAGTCCCGGCCCCGCGGGATTCGAGCAGTTCTTC